This T cell receptor beta chain was sequenced during a study of shared clonotypes between healthy human individuals. Profiling relied on immunoSEQ multiplex PCR, and the TCRdb table lists in-frame clones only, not all of them. The sample contains more than 2,000,000 clones, 93% of which appear only once. The source of this sequence is a man younger than 35 in good health. Some clones in this sample may be carry-over from other donors' samples. The material sequenced was naive CD4+ T cells from PBMCs. Described subset: CD45RA+ positively selected.

The CDR3 loop reads CASSQDHPGTSGSREQFF. As DNA, the CDR3 is TGTGCCAGCAGCCAAGATCACCCCGGGACTAGCGGGAGTCGGGAGCAGTTCTTC. The rearrangement links TRBV4-2 to TRBJ2-1, with 14 bases fitting TRBD2. The germline CDR1 and CDR2 sequences are LGHNA and YNFKEQ. The J segment lost 10 bases and the V segment lost 0 bases, leaving 11 bases of the junction unmatched. The CDR3 runs to 18 residues.